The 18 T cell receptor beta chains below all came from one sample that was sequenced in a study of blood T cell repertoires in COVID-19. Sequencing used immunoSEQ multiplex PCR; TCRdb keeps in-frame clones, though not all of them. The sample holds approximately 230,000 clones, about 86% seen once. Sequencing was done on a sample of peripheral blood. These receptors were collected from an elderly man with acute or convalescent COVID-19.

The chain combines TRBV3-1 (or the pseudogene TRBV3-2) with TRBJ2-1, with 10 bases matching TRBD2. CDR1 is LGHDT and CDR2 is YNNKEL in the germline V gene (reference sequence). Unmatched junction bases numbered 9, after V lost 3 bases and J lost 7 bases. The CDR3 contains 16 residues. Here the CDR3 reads CASSQRSGGAANEQFF. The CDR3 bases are TGTGCCAGCAGCCAGCGCAGCGGGGGGGCCGCGAATGAGCAGTTCTTC.

Here the CDR3 reads CASSQRGISEAFF. The CDR3 coding sequence is TGTGCCAGCAGCCAGCGGGGGATATCTGAAGCTTTCTTT. The chain carries TRBV7-9 and TRBJ1-1; a weak D match, TRBD1 (5 bases). The V end was cut by 5 bases, the J end by 6 bases, with 13 bases between. CDR3 length: 13 residues. The germline V gene has CDR1 SEHNR and CDR2 FQNEAQ (reference sequence).

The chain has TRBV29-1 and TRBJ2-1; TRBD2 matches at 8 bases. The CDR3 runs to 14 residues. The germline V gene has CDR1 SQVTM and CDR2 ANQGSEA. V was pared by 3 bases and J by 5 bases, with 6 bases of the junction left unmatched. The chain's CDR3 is CSVDIQREHNEQFF. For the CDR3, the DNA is TGCAGCGTTGATATCCAGCGGGAGCACAATGAGCAGTTCTTC.

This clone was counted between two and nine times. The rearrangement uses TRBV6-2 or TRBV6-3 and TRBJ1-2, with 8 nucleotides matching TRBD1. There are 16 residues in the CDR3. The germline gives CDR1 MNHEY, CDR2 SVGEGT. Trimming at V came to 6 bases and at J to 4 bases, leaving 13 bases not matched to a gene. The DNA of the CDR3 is TGTGCCAGCAGCCTCCTCAGACAGGGGTCGAGCTATGGCTACACCTTC. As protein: CASSLLRQGSSYGYTF.

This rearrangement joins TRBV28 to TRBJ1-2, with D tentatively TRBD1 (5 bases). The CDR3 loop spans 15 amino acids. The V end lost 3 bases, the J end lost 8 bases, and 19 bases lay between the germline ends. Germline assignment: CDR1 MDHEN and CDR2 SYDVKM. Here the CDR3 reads CASSLLRGSPTGYTF. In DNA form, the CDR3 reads TGTGCCAGCAGTTTGCTCCGGGGGTCTCCAACCGGCTACACCTTC.

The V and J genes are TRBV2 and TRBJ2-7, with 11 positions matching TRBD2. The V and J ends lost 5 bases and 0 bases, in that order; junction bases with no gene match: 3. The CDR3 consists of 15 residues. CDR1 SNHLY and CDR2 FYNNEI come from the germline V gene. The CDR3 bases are TGTGCCAGCAGTTATACTAGCGGGAGCTCCTACGAGCAGTACTTC. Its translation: CASSYTSGSSYEQYF.

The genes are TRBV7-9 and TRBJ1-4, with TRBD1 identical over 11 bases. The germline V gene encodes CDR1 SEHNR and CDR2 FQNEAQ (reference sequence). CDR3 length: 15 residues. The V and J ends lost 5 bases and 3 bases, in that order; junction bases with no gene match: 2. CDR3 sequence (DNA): TGTGCCAGCAGCGGGACAGGGGGATCTAATGAAAAACTGTTTTTT. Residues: CASSGTGGSNEKLFF.

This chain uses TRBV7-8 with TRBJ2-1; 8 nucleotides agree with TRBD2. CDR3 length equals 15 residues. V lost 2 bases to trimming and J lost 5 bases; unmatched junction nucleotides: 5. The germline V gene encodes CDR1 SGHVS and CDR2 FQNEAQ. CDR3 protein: CASSLRSGSHNEQFF. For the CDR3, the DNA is TGTGCCAGCAGCTTAAGAAGCGGGAGTCACAATGAGCAGTTCTTC.

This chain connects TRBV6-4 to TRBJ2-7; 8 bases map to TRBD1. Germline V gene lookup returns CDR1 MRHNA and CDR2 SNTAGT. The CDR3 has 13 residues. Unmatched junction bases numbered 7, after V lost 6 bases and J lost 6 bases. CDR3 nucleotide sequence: TGTGCCAGCAGCGCGGACAGGGTTGGCGAGCAGTACTTC. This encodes CASSADRVGEQYF.

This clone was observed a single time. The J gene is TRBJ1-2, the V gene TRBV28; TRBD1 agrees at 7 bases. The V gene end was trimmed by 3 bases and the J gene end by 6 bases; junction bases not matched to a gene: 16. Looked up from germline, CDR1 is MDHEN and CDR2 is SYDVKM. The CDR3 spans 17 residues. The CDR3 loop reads CASSFPYGRGASHGYTF. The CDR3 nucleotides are TGTGCCAGCAGTTTCCCTTATGGCAGGGGGGCCTCACATGGCTACACCTTC.

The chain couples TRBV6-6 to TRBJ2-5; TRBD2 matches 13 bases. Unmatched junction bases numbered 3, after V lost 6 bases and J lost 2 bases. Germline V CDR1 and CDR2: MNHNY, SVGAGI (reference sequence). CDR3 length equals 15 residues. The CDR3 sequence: CASRTGLAGQETQYF. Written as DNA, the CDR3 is TGTGCCAGCAGGACGGGACTAGCGGGACAAGAGACCCAGTACTTC.

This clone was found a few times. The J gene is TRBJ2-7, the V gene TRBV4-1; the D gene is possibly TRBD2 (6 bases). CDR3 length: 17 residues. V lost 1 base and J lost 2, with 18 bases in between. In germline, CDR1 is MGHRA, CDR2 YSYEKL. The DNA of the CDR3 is TGCGCCAGCAGCCAAGCCCCTGACACGGAGGGAACCTACGAGCAGTACTTC. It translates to CASSQAPDTEGTYEQYF.

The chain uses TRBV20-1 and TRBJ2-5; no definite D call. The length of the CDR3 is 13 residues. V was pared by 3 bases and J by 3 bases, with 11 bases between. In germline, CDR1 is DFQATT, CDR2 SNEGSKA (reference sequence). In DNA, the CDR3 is TGCAGTGCTAGTGGCCAGAGCGAAGAGACCCAGTACTTC. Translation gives CSASGQSEETQYF.

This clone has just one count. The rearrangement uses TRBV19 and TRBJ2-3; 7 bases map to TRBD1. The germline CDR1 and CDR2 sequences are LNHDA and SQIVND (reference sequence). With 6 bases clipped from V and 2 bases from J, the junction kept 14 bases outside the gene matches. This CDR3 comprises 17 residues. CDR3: CASRQTGQVWATDTQYF. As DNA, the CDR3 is TGTGCCAGTAGGCAAACCGGACAGGTCTGGGCCACAGATACGCAGTATTTT.

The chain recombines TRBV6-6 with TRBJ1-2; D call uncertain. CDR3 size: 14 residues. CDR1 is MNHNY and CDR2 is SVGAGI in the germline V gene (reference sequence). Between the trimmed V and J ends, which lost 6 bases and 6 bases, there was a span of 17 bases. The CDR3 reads CASRDFLVTDGYTF. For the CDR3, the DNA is TGTGCCAGCAGGGACTTCCTGGTCACGGATGGCTACACCTTC.

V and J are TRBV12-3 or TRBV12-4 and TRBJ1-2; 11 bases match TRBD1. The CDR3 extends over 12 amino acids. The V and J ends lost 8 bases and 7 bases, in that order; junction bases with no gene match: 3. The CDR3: CASGTGGLGYTF. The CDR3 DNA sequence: TGTGCCAGCGGGACAGGGGGTCTTGGCTACACCTTC.

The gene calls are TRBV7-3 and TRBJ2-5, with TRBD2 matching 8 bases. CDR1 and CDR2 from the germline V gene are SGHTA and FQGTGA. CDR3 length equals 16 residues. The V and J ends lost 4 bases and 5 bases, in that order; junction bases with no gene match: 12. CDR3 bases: TGTGCCAGCAGCTATCTGGCCGGGGGGGCTCTGGAGACCCAGTACTTC. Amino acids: CASSYLAGGALETQYF.

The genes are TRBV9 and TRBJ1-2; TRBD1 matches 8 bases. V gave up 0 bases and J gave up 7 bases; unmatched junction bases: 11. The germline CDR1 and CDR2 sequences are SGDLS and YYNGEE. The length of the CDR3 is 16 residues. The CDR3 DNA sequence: TGTGCCAGCAGCGTAGACGGAGCAGGGGGCTGGAGTGGCTACACCTTC. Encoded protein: CASSVDGAGGWSGYTF.